The entry that follows covers one TCR beta chain sequence. TCRdb keeps only in-frame clones here, not all; method: immunoSEQ multiplex PCR. The table includes some 74,000 clones, around nine tenths detected once. This entry is derived from a study of OX40 agonist ivuxolimab in advanced cancers. Whole-study context: Ivuxolimab, an antibody acting as an agonist of OX40 (CD134), was used to treat patients. Patients received ivuxolimab, an intravenous treatment, every 2 weeks at 0.01 to 10 mg/kg.

Prior autoimmune disease or systemic immunosuppression barred patients. Peripheral blood came from all dose cohorts at three timepoints. The specimen comprised CD4+ or CD8+ T cells sorted from blood, sampled in a trial of the OX40 agonist ivuxolimab. The clonotype comes from an adult with an advanced solid tumor such as melanoma, head and neck, liver or kidney cancer.

This chain's CDR3 is CASSPGQGNIQYF. CDR3 in DNA: TGTGCCAGCAGCCCGGGACAGGGAAACATTCAGTACTTC. This chain uses TRBV27 with TRBJ2-4; TRBD1 aligns across 9 bases. Germline-derived CDR1 and CDR2 are MNHEY and SMNVEV (reference sequence). Germline trimming cut 6 bases from V and 6 bases from J; bases unmatched to any gene: 3. This CDR3 contains 13 residues.